The 17 T cell receptor beta chains reported below all come from one sample, sequenced in a study of cytomegalovirus exposure and HLA in healthy donors. The PCR had 60 Vbeta and 13 Jbeta primers. Generated by immunoSEQ multiplex PCR, the TCRdb table keeps only in-frame clones and is missing some. The sample contains fewer than 250,000 clones, more than 75% of which appear only once. The sample comprised PBMCs. The receptor set was obtained from a male donor in good health and CMV-seronegative.

The gene calls are TRBV4-1 and TRBJ2-1; the match to TRBD1 covers 11 bases. With 3 bases clipped from V and 6 bases from J, the junction kept 10 bases outside the gene matches. CDR1 and CDR2 (germline): MGHRA, YSYEKL. CDR3 length: 17 residues. The CDR3 nucleotides are TGCGCCAGCAGCCACGAAATGCCGGGACAGGGGGTCAATGAGCAGTTCTTC. Translated: CASSHEMPGQGVNEQFF.

The chain is built from TRBV2 and TRBJ1-4; 7 nucleotides agree with TRBD1. V was pared by 3 bases and J by 7 bases, with 5 bases of the junction left unmatched. CDR1 is SNHLY, CDR2 FYNNEI, per germline. The length of the CDR3 is 14 residues. Written as DNA, the CDR3 is TGTGCCAGCAGTGAGACAGGGTTCGGTGAAAAACTGTTTTTT. As protein: CASSETGFGEKLFF.

This clone occurred once. The V and J genes are TRBV4-1 and TRBJ2-2, with D tentatively TRBD1 (6 bases). This CDR3 region has 17 residues. Trimming pared 4 bases from V and 2 bases from J, leaving 17 bases between. CDR1 and CDR2 (germline): MGHRA, YSYEKL. The CDR3 DNA reads as TGCGCCAGCAGCCGGGGGCCGAGTTCAGGTAACACCGGGGAGCTGTTTTTT. This gives the protein CASSRGPSSGNTGELFF.

The CDR3 here is CASSLDHSYEQYF. For the CDR3, the DNA is TGTGCCAGCAGCTTAGATCACTCCTACGAGCAGTACTTC. The chain employs TRBV7-3 and TRBJ2-5; D gene ambiguous. The J call may be in error: the DNA end matches TRBJ2-7 better. CDR1 is SGHTA, CDR2 FQGTGA, per germline. This CDR3 contains 13 residues.

J is TRBJ2-1 and V is TRBV21-1; the D call in the table, TRBD2, was not verified against the DNA. TRBV21-1 has pseudogene status. The CDR3 runs to 15 residues. The chain's CDR3 is CASSKAHGLDNEQFF. The CDR3 bases are TGTGCCAGCAGCAAAGCGCACGGTTTAGACAATGAGCAGTTCTTC.

The V call is TRBV29-1, the J call TRBJ2-7, with D possibly matching TRBD1 (5 bases). Germline lookup yields CDR1 SQVTM and CDR2 ANQGSEA. Trimming shortened V by 4 bases and J by 2 bases, and 12 bases separated the two germline ends. This CDR3 spans 13 amino acids. The CDR3 loop reads CSVASGPAYEQYF. CDR3 nucleotides: TGCAGCGTTGCATCAGGGCCGGCCTACGAGCAGTACTTC.

The chain joins TRBV2 to TRBJ2-5; no firm D call. Germline V gives CDR1 SNHLY, CDR2 FYNNEI. The CDR3 is made up of 19 amino acids. V gave up 5 bases and J gave up 5 bases, with 30 bases separating them. The CDR3 region has the DNA TGTGCCAGCAGTCTTCCCCAGACGACCCGAGGCTCGGTGGTGGAGACCCAGTACTTC. It specifies CASSLPQTTRGSVVETQYF.

The V call is TRBV7-8, the J call TRBJ2-1; TRBD1 matches 11 bases. Germline loops: CDR1 SGHVS, CDR2 FQNEAQ. This CDR3 has 18 amino acids. V was pared by 1 base and J by 11 bases, with 16 bases of the junction left unmatched. CDR3 coding DNA: TGTGCCAGCAGCTTAGTTGGGCCGTGGGACAGGGGGGTTAATAAGCAGTTCTTC. This sequence encodes CASSLVGPWDRGVNKQFF.

About this clone: This CDR3 is also generated by other DNA sequences in the sample. J is TRBJ2-1 and V is TRBV5-1, with 9 bases matching TRBD1. Germline CDR1 reads SGHRS; CDR2 reads YFSETQ. V gave up 6 bases and J gave up 0 bases; unmatched junction bases: 4. The CDR3 covers 15 residues. This CDR3 is CASTPGQGSYNEQFF. The CDR3 coding sequence is TGCGCCAGCACCCCGGGACAGGGCTCCTACAATGAGCAGTTCTTC.

This rearrangement joins TRBV19 to TRBJ2-7; 10 nucleotides line up with TRBD2. V trimming: 9 bases; J trimming: 7 bases; junction bases outside the gene matches: 12. CDR1 and CDR2 (germline): LNHDA, SQIVND (reference sequence). The CDR3 contains 14 residues. This CDR3 reads CASAQAGGSLEQYF. CDR3 DNA: TGTGCCAGCGCCCAAGCGGGGGGGTCCTTGGAGCAGTACTTC.

The chain employs TRBV10-2 and TRBJ2-1; TRBD1 agrees at 7 bases. V lost 6 bases to trimming and J lost 9 bases; unmatched junction nucleotides: 11. From germline, CDR1 is WSHSY and CDR2 SAAADI. CDR3 length equals 14 residues. The CDR3, as DNA: TGCGCCAGCAGCACAACGGGACAGTTTGGTGAGCAGTTCTTC. This codes for CASSTTGQFGEQFF.

The chain uses TRBV7-2 and TRBJ2-1; TRBD2 matches at 13 bases. The V gene end was trimmed by 5 bases and the J gene end by 6 bases; junction bases not matched to a gene: 4. Germline V CDR1 and CDR2: SGHTA, FQGNSA. There are 15 residues in the CDR3. The CDR3 nucleotides are TGTGCCAGCAGCGGACTAGCGGGAGTAAGCAATGAGCAGTTCTTC. Its translation is CASSGLAGVSNEQFF.

Only one count was recorded for this clone. The gene calls are TRBV27 and TRBJ2-2, with D unresolved. The CDR3 contains 14 residues. Trimming took 2 bases from V and 1 from J, leaving 5 bases between them. Germline assignment: CDR1 MNHEY and CDR2 SMNVEV (reference sequence). The CDR3 nucleotides are TGTGCCAGCAGTTTAAGACAGAACACCGGGGAGCTGTTTTTT. Its protein is CASSLRQNTGELFF.

This clone showed up just a few times. The chain joins TRBV21-1 to TRBJ1-1; the table names TRBD1, a call not compared with the DNA. TRBV21-1 is given as a pseudogene. The CDR3 has 14 amino acids. CDR3 bases: TGTGCCAGCAGCAAAGCGCAGGGGACAGGTGAAGCTTTCTTT. Residues: CASSKAQGTGEAFF.

The V and J genes are TRBV11-1 and TRBJ1-1, with 7 bases matching TRBD1. This CDR3 is built from 14 residues. Germline-derived CDR1 and CDR2 are SGHAT and FQDESV (reference sequence). V was pared by 5 bases and J by 5 bases, with 8 bases of the junction left unmatched. The CDR3 region has the DNA TGTGCCAGCAGCGCGACCGGCAGGGGGACTGAAGCTTTCTTT. It yields the protein CASSATGRGTEAFF. The entire variable domain, with the rest obtained from reference TRBV11-1 and TRBJ1-1, is as follows: EAEVAQSPRYKITEKSQAVAFWCDPISGHATLYWYRQILGQGPELLVQFQDESVVDDSQLPKDRFSAERLKGVDSTLKIQPAELGDSAMYLCASSATGRGTEAFFGQGTRLTVV.

This chain uses TRBV5-8 with TRBJ2-2, with 13 bases aligning to TRBD2. CDR1 and CDR2 from the germline V gene are SGHTS and YDEGEE. With 2 bases clipped from V and 5 bases from J, the junction kept 9 bases outside the gene matches. This CDR3 is built from 18 residues. The CDR3 DNA reads TGTGCCAGCAGCTTCCTCGGACTAGCGGGAGATCGGACCGGGGAGCTGTTTTTT. This gives the protein CASSFLGLAGDRTGELFF.

The chain carries TRBV27 and TRBJ2-7, with a tentative D call TRBD1 (7 bases). V was shortened by 5 bases and J by 0 bases, with 17 bases between the two germline ends. From germline, CDR1 is MNHEY and CDR2 SMNVEV (reference sequence). This CDR3 has 16 residues. This CDR3 is CASSATPGGSSYEQYF. The CDR3 nucleotides are TGTGCCAGCAGTGCTACCCCAGGGGGGAGCTCCTACGAGCAGTACTTC.